This T cell receptor beta chain was captured by sequencing in a study of blood T cells in healthy people across ages. The CDR3 length is 15 residues. Germline V gene data show CDR1 as SGHRS and CDR2 as YFSETQ. Trimming removed 0 bases from V and 3 bases from J, with 10 bases in between. This clonotype appeared a few times. Its specificity is unknown. Sample-barcoded 5' priming and a J-beta primer mix drove a second PCR of 7 to 11 cycles. There were at least 3 million CDR3-containing paired-end reads obtained from each sample. TCRdb re-analysed the 5' RACE reads in MiXCR, keeping a single row per CDR3 protein. The data hold some 1.4 million distinct CDR3 sequences, with 42% observed a single time. Findings and limits, study-wide: Roughly linear age-related decline in beta diversity appeared, significant by age roughly 40. Diversity was estimated from one million T cells, and these estimates were considered underestimates. No conclusive comparison of naive versus antigen-experienced cells was possible with unsorted PBMCs.

This clonotype originated in a woman between 18 and 30 years old in good health. Material for sequencing was blood. The genes are TRBV5-1 and TRBJ2-1; D is uncertain. The chain's CDR3 is CASSLAAAVYNEQFF. The DNA of the CDR3 is TGCGCCAGCAGCTTGGCCGCGGCGGTCTACAATGAGCAGTTCTTC.